This paragraph covers one TCR beta chain sequence. Sequencing used immunoSEQ multiplex PCR; TCRdb keeps in-frame clones, though not all of them. The sample carries over 100,000 clones, approximately 90% recorded once. This sample is part of a study of control samples from healthy donors and cancer patients. The CDR3 is 14 amino acids. Germline lookup yields CDR1 LNHDA and CDR2 SQIVND (reference sequence). The V gene lost 7 bases and the J gene lost 3 bases, with 14 bases spanning the gap. This TCR was recovered from a woman aged 50 to 60 in good health. Sequences were obtained from blood. The chain couples TRBV19 to TRBJ2-3; a weak D match, TRBD1 (6 bases). In DNA, the CDR3 is TGTGCCAGTAATGAAGGGGGATATACAGATACGCAGTATTTT. Amino acid sequence: CASNEGGYTDTQYF.